A selection of T cell receptor beta chains follows, all from one sample in a study of blood T cell repertoires in COVID-19. Repertoires were generated with immunoSEQ multiplex PCR, while TCRdb's copy carries only in-frame clones and drops some. The sample lists about 210,000 clones, over 75% occurring once. Sequenced input: peripheral blood. The receptors stem from a woman between 70 and 85 years old with COVID-19, enrolled during active disease. Both conserved end residues are part of each CDR3. Fields, in order: V gene, J gene, clone size, D gene, CDR3 DNA, CDR3 protein. The D gene is left open where the match is weak. Clone size is stated in some rows and not others, as once, few, many or a class when expanded.

>TRBV2|TRBJ1-2|-|-
TGTGCCAGCAGTCCGGTAGGAGGTTCCTATGGCTACACCTTC
CASSPVGGSYGYTF
>TRBV3-1/TRBV3-2|TRBJ2-7|-|TRBD1
TGTGCCAGCAGCCAAGATTGGGACAGCTACTCCTACGAGCAGTACTTC
CASSQDWDSYSYEQYF
>TRBV9|TRBJ1-1|-|-
TGTGCCAGCAGCGTAGATTGGGCTTCAGGGGCTTTCTTT
CASSVDWASGAFF
>TRBV19|TRBJ2-1|once|TRBD2
TGTGCCAGTAGTATTTCAGCGGGGGGAGGCAATGAGCAGTTCTTC
CASSISAGGGNEQFF
>TRBV6-1|TRBJ1-1|-|-
TGTGCCAGCAGTGAAAGTAGGAGGGCCGCGCGAAACACTGAAGCTTTCTTT
CASSESRRAARNTEAFF
>TRBV12-3/TRBV12-4|TRBJ1-2|-|-
TGTGCCAGCAGTTCCCGACGGACTATGGGCTACACCTTC
CASSSRRTMGYTF
>TRBV19|TRBJ1-1|-|-
TGTGCCAGTACCTTTAGCTTTAACACTGAAGCTTTCTTT
CASTFSFNTEAFF
>TRBV19|TRBJ2-4|-|-
TGTGCCAGTAGTTCTACAGGCCCCAAAAACATTCAGTACTTC
CASSSTGPKNIQYF
>TRBV19|TRBJ2-5|-|-
TGTGCCAGTAGTATACAGGGGTTGTGGGAGACCCAGTACTTC
CASSIQGLWETQYF
>TRBV3-1/TRBV3-2|TRBJ1-1|-|-
TGTGCCAGCAGCCCGGGTAGTTCAAACACTGAAGCTTTCTTT
CASSPGSSNTEAFF
>TRBV25-1|TRBJ2-2|-|-
TGTGCCAGCAGGAGGGTGGTAGCCCCGGTGGAGCTGTTTTTT
CASRRVVAPVELFF
>TRBV19|TRBJ2-1|-|TRBD2
TGTGCCAGTAGTACAGCGGGAGAGGCCTACAATGAGCAGTTCTTC
CASSTAGEAYNEQFF
>TRBV6-5|TRBJ1-2|once|-
TGTGCCAGCCGGGAGGGGGGGGCCCTTAACTATGGCTACACCTTC
CASREGGALNYGYTF
>TRBV10-3|TRBJ1-3|-|TRBD1
TGTGCCATCAGTCCCTCGACAGGGGACTCTGGAAACACCATATATTTT
CAISPSTGDSGNTIYF
>TRBV2|TRBJ2-1|few|TRBD2
TGTGCCAGCAGCACCTCTAGCGGGGGGGCGTACAATGAGCAGTTCTTC
CASSTSSGGAYNEQFF
>TRBV4-3|TRBJ1-3|-|-
TGCGCCAGCAGCCAGGGCAGTTCTGGAAACACCATATATTTT
CASSQGSSGNTIYF
>TRBV5-1|TRBJ2-1|-|TRBD2
TGCGCCAGCAGCCTGACTAGCGGGAGGGCCGGGAGCAATGAGCAGTTCTTC
CASSLTSGRAGSNEQFF
>TRBV9|TRBJ2-1|-|TRBD2
TGTGCCAGCAGCGTAGCCAGCGGGGGTGAGCAGTTCTTC
CASSVASGGEQFF
>TRBV5-1|TRBJ1-1|-|TRBD1
TGCGCCAGCAGCAGGGGACAGAGCTACACTGAAGCTTTCTTT
CASSRGQSYTEAFF
>TRBV19|TRBJ1-1|few|TRBD1
TGTGCCAGTACTTCTCGACAGGGGGCAAGAGCTGAAGCTTTCTTT
CASTSRQGARAEAFF
>TRBV10-3|TRBJ2-7|-|TRBD2
TGTGCCATCAGTGAGGAGGGAGGGGAACTCTACGAGCAGTACTTC
CAISEEGGELYEQYF
>TRBV5-1|TRBJ1-1|-|-
TGCGCCAGCAGCTTAACAGGGAACACTGAAGCTTTCTTT
CASSLTGNTEAFF
>TRBV19|TRBJ2-3|once|-
TGTGCCAGTAGTATAGGGGGCCCTAGTGATACGCAGTATTTT
CASSIGGPSDTQYF
>TRBV7-9|TRBJ2-5|once|TRBD1
TGTGCCAGCAGCGACACCCCGACAGGGACCGAGACCCAGTACTTC
CASSDTPTGTETQYF
>TRBV19|TRBJ1-1|-|-
TGTGCCAGTAGCCGTGTATATGAAGCTTTCTTT
CASSRVYEAFF
>TRBV4-2|TRBJ2-7|-|-
TGTGCCAGCAGCCAAGATCGGAGGGACGAGCAGTACTTC
CASSQDRRDEQYF